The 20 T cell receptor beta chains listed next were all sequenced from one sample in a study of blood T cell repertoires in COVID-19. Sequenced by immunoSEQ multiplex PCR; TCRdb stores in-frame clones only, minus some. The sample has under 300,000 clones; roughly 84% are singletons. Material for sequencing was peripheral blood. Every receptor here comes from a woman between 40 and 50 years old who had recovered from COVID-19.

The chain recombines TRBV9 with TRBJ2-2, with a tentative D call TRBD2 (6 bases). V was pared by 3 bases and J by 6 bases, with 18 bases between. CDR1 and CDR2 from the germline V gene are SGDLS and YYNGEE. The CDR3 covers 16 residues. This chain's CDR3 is CASSGPGLNSAGELFF. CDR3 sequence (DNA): TGTGCCAGCAGCGGGCCGGGACTGAACTCGGCCGGGGAGCTGTTTTTT. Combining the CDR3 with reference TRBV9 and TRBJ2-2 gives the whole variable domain DSGVTQTPKHLITATGQRVTLRCSPRSGDLSVYWYQQSLDQGLQFLIQYYNGEERAKGNILERFSAQQFPDLHSELNLSSLELGDSALYFCASSGPGLNSAGELFFGEGSRLTVL.

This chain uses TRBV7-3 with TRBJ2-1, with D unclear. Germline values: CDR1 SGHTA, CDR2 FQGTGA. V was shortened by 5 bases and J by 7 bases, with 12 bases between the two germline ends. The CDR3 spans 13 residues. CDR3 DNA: TGTGCCAGCAGCGTCGACACCTTGAATGAGCAGTTCTTC. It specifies CASSVDTLNEQFF.

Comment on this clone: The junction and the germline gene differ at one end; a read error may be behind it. The CDR3 sequence is CASSHPTRSGLAGGKDF. DNA for the CDR3: TGCGCCAGCAGTCACCCCACCCGTTCGGGACTAGCGGGAGGAAAGGACTTC. The V gene is TRBV23-1, the J gene TRBJ2-7; TRBD2 matches 15 bases. TRBV23-1 is assigned to the ORF class and has an uncertain function. This CDR3 region has 17 residues.

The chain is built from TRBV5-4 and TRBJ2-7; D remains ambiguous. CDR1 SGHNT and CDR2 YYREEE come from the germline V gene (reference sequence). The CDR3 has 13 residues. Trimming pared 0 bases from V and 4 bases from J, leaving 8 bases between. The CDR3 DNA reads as TGTGCCAGCAGCTTGGATGGCCTTTACGAGCAGTACTTC. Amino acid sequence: CASSLDGLYEQYF.

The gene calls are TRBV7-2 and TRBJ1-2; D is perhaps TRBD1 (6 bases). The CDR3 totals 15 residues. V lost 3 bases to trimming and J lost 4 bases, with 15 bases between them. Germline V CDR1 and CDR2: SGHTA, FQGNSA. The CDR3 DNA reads TGTGCCAGCAGCTTTTCCTCGGACAGCATCTATGGCTACACCTTC. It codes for CASSFSSDSIYGYTF.

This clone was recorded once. The CDR3 nucleotides are TGTGCCAGCAGCCGGAGCGGGGGGATTTACAATGAGCAGTTCTTC. Translated, it gives CASSRSGGIYNEQFF. The chain employs TRBV4-2 and TRBJ2-1; 9 nucleotides match TRBD2. CDR1 and CDR2 (germline): LGHNA, YNFKEQ. Trimming at V came to 4 bases and at J to 4 bases, leaving 5 bases not matched to a gene. The CDR3 runs to 15 residues.

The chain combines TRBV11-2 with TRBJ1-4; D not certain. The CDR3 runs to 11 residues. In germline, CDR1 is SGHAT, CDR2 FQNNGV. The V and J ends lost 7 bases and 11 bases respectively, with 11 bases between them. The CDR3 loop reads CASTPGDKLFF. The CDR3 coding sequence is TGTGCCAGCACCCCGGGAGACAAACTGTTTTTT.

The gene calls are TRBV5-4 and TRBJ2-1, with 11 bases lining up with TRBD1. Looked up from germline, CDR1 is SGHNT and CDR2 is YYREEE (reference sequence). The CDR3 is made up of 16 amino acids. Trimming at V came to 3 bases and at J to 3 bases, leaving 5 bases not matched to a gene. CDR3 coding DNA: TGTGCCAGCAGCTCACCGGGACAGGGGGACTACAATGAGCAGTTCTTC. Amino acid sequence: CASSSPGQGDYNEQFF. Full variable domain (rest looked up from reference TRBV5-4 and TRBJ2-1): ETGVTQSPTHLIKTRGQQVTLRCSSQSGHNTVSWYQQALGQGPQFIFQYYREEENGRGNFPPRFSGLQFPNYSSELNVNALELDDSALYLCASSSPGQGDYNEQFFGPGTRLTVL.

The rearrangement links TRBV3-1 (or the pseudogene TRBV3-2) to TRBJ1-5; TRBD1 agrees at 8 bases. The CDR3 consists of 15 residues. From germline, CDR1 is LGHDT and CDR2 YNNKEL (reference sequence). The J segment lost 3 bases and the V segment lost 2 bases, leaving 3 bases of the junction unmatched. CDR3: CASSQSTGANQPQHF. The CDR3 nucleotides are TGTGCCAGCAGCCAATCGACAGGGGCCAATCAGCCCCAGCATTTT.

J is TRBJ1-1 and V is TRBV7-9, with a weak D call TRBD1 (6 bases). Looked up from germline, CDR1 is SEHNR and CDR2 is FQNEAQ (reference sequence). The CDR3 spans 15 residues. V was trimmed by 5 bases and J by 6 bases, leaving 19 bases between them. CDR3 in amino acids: CASSTYTQGTAEAFF. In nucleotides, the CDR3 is TGTGCCAGCAGCACATACACACAGGGTACGGCTGAAGCTTTCTTT.

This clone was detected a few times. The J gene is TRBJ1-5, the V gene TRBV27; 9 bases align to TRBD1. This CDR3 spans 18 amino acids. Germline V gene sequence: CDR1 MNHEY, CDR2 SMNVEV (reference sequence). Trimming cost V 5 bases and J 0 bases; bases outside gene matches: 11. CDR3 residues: CASSGGTGKGYSNQPQHF. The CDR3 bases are TGTGCCAGCAGTGGTGGGACAGGGAAGGGTTATAGCAATCAGCCCCAGCATTTT.

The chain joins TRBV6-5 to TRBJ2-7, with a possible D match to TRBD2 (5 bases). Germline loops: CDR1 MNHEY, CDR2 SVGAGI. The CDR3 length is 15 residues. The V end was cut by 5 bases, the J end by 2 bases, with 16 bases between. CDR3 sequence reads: CASSHPRGSTYEQYF. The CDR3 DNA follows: TGTGCCAGCAGTCACCCTCGGGGATCCACCTACGAGCAGTACTTC.

DNA for the CDR3: TGCGCCAGCAGCCGCGAGAGGTCGGGGGGCTCCAATGAGCAGTTCTTC. It encodes CASSRERSGGSNEQFF. The rearrangement uses TRBV4-3 and TRBJ2-1, with D maybe TRBD2 (7 bases). The CDR3 loop spans 16 amino acids. CDR1 is LGHNA and CDR2 is YSLEER in the germline V gene. The ends were cut back, 4 bases at V and 6 bases at J, with 19 bases in the middle.

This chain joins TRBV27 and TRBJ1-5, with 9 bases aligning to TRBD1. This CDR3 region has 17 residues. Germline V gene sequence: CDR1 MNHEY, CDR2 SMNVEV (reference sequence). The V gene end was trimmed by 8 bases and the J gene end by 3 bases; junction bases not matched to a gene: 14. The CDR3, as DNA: TGTGCCAGCCTCGCCACCGGGACAGGGAAGAACAATCAGCCCCAGCATTTT. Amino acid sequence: CASLATGTGKNNQPQHF.

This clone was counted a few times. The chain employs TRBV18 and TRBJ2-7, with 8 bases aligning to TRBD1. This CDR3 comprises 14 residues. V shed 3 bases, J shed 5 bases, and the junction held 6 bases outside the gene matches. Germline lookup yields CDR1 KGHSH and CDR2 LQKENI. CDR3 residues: CASSPRTGRNEQYF. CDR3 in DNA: TGTGCCAGCTCACCCCGGACAGGGAGGAACGAGCAGTACTTC.

CDR3 loop: CASSPRDRKDEQYF. CDR3 nucleotide sequence: TGTGCCAGCAGTCCCCGGGACAGGAAGGACGAGCAGTACTTC. The V gene is TRBV27, the J gene TRBJ2-7; 8 bases are shared with TRBD1. V shed 5 bases and J 5 bases; nucleotides not matched to a gene: 8. The germline V gene has CDR1 MNHEY and CDR2 SMNVEV (reference sequence). CDR3 size: 14 residues.

As DNA, the CDR3 is TGTGCCAGTAGTATAGATCCTACGATCGACAGGCTCTTGCATCAGCCCCAGCATTTT. It encodes CASSIDPTIDRLLHQPQHF. V usage is TRBV19 and J usage is TRBJ1-5; D possibly corresponds to TRBD1 (6 bases). Trimming took off 0 bases at V and 5 bases at J, with 23 bases between the two ends. Per the germline V gene, CDR1 is LNHDA and CDR2 is SQIVND (reference sequence). The CDR3 contains 19 residues.

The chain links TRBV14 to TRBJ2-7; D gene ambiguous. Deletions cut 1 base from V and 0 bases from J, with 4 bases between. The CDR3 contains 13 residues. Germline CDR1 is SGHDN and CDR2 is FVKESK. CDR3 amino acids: CASSQANSYEQYF. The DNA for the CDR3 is TGTGCCAGCAGCCAAGCCAACTCCTACGAGCAGTACTTC.

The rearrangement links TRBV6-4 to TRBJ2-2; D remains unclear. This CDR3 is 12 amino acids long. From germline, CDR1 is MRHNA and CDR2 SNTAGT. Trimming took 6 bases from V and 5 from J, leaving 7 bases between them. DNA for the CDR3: TGTGCCAGCAGAGAACTTACCGGGGAGCTGTTTTTT. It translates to CASRELTGELFF.

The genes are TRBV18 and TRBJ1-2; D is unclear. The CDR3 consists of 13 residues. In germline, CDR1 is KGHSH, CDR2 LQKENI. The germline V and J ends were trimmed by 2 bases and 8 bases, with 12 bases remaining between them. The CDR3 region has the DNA TGTGCCAGCTCACCAGCGGGCAGCAAAGGCTACACCTTC. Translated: CASSPAGSKGYTF. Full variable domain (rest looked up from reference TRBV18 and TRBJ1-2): NAGVMQNPRHLVRRRGQEARLRCSPMKGHSHVYWYRQLPEEGLKFMVYLQKENIIDESGMPKERFSAEFPKEGPSILRIQQVVRGDSAAYFCASSPAGSKGYTFGSGTRLTVV.